This entry concerns a single T cell receptor beta chain. The data originate from a study of blood T cell repertoires in COVID-19. About the study: Acute and convalescent COVID-19 specimens originated in the United States, Italy and Spain. The analysed material was cDNA or gDNA that came from T cells, B-cell-depleted T cells, or PBMCs.

The length of the CDR3 is 14 residues. Germline CDR1 and CDR2: KGHSH and LQKENI. V was shortened by 3 bases and J by 1 base, with 7 bases between the two germline ends. Study processing details: Cell counts per sample came from amplifying reference gene primers. The method was immunoSEQ multiplex PCR; TCRdb's version includes in-frame clones alone and lacks a portion of them. The DNA gave D and trimming, while V, J and clone size come from that table. This table has some 51,000 clones, about nine tenths appearing once. This TCR was sampled from a human donor with active COVID-19. The donor label of this sample is uncertain. Material: peripheral blood. The chain combines TRBV18 with TRBJ2-1, with D hard to call. In DNA, the CDR3 is TGTGCCAGCTCACCTAGCCAGTCCTACAATGAGCAGTTCTTC. It is translated as CASSPSQSYNEQFF.